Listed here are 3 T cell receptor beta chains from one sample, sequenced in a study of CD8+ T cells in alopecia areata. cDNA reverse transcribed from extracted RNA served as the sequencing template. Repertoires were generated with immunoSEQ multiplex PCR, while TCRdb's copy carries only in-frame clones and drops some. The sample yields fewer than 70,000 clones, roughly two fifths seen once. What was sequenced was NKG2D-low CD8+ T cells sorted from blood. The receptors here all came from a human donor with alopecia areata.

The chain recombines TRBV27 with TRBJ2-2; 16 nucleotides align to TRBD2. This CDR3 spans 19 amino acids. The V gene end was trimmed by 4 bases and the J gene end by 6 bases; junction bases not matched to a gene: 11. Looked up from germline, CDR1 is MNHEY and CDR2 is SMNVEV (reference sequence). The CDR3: CASSSDGTSGGAGSGELFF. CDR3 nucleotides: TGTGCCAGCAGTTCAGACGGGACTAGCGGGGGGGCTGGGTCCGGGGAGCTGTTTTTT.

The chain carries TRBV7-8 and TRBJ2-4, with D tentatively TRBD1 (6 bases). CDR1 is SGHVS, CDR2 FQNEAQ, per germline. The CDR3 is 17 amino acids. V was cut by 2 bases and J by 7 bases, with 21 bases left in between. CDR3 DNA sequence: TGTGCCAGCAGCTTAAGCCCTTCCACAGGGTCGGGGAACATTCAGTACTTC. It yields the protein CASSLSPSTGSGNIQYF.

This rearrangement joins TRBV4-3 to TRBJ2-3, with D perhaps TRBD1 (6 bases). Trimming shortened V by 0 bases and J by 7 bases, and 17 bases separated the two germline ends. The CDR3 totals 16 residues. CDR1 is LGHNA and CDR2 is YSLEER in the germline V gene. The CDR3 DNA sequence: TGCGCCAGCAGCCAAGACCGGGACACCGGGTGGAATACGCAGTATTTT. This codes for CASSQDRDTGWNTQYF.